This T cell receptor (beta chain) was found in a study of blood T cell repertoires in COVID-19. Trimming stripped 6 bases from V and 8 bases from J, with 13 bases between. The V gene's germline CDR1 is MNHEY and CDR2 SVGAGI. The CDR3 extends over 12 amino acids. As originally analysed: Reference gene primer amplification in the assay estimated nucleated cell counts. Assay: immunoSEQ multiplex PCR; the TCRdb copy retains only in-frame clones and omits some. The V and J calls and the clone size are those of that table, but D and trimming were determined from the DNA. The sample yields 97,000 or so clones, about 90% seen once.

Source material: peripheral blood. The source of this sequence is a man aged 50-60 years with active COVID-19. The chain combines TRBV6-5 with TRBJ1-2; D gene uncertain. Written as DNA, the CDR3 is TGTGCCAGCAGGCGGCCGAGAGGGGGCTACACCTTC. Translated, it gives CASRRPRGGYTF.